Sequencing of this T cell receptor (beta chain) was carried out in a study of neoadjuvant anti-PD-1 for oral cavity cancer. On the study more broadly: Patients mostly received three to four biweekly nivolumab doses at 3 mg/kg before surgery. Study-level points and caveats: With three patients per group, TCR findings need larger cohorts.

These newly diagnosed stage II-IVA oral cavity squamous cell carcinoma patients had no prior systemic or radiation treatment. Worth noting for this clone: Its antigen remains unidentified.

With 0 bases removed from V and 6 bases from J, the gap between germline ends came to 12 bases. The CDR3 totals 14 residues. CDR1 is SGDLS, CDR2 YYNGEE, per germline. Blood libraries mostly used roughly 0.5 ug genomic DNA, six replicates each. The repertoire was sequenced with immunoSEQ multiplex PCR; TCRdb's copy has only in-frame clones and lacks some. Among about 13,000 clones, roughly 73% were seen once, and the ten largest hold 2.9%. Sequencing was performed on PBMCs, taken before nivolumab (anti-PD-1) treatment. This sequence was found in a person between 40 and 79 years old with oral cavity squamous cell carcinoma. This chain links TRBV9 with TRBJ1-2; possible D gene TRBD1, 5 bases. The CDR3 DNA reads as TGTGCCAGCAGCGTAGATCTCGGAGGGGATGGCTACACCTTC. It is translated as CASSVDLGGDGYTF.